The rows below give T cell receptor beta chains drawn from one sample of a study of T cells after yellow fever vaccination. TCRdb independently ran MiXCR on the 5' RACE reads; one entry per CDR3 protein. Here the sample spans fewer than 450,000 distinct CDR3 sequences, about 9.9% being singletons. The material was PBMCs, obtained on the day of the first yellow fever vaccination. The origin of the receptors is a man aged 18 to 30 who received the YFV17D yellow fever vaccine. Each CDR3 is given with its conserved first and last residue. D genes are given only for firm matches. Some rows have no size entry. The others give once, few or many, or a class for an expanded clone.

clone_size j_call d_call v_call cdr3_aa cdr3_nt
few TRBJ1-2 TRBD1 TRBV7-2 CASTWGTGIDYGYTF TGTGCCAGCACTTGGGGGACAGGGATCGACTATGGCTACACCTTC
. TRBJ1-1 . TRBV11-2 CASSLVGRGGTEAFF TGTGCCAGCAGCTTAGTCGGCAGGGGTGGGACTGAAGCTTTCTTT
. TRBJ2-1 . TRBV7-3 CASSLWGRTDEQFF TGTGCCAGCAGCTTATGGGGCAGGACGGATGAGCAGTTCTTC
. TRBJ2-3 . TRBV3-1 CASSQGTDAADTQYF TGTGCCAGCAGCCAGGGAACCGACGCCGCAGATACGCAGTATTTT
few TRBJ2-5 . TRBV5-1 CASRLTAGQETQYF TGCGCCAGCAGATTGACTGCTGGCCAAGAGACCCAGTACTTC
. TRBJ1-6 TRBD1 TRBV20-1 CSVRLVGDSHSPLHF TGCAGTGTGCGGCTGGTTGGGGACAGTCATTCACCCCTCCACTTT
. TRBJ2-3 TRBD2 TRBV2 CASQLAGLTDTQYF TGTGCCAGTCAACTAGCGGGGCTCACAGATACGCAGTATTTT
. TRBJ2-5 . TRBV2 CASEKGRQETQYF TGTGCCAGCGAGAAGGGCAGGCAAGAGACCCAGTACTTC
many TRBJ2-3 . TRBV15 CATSPELGGHPTDTQYF TGTGCCACCAGCCCCGAGCTGGGGGGGCACCCCACAGATACGCAGTATTTT
. TRBJ1-1 . TRBV4-1 CASSLIGRVNTEAFF TGCGCCAGCAGCCTAATCGGACGGGTGAACACTGAAGCTTTCTTT
. TRBJ2-6 . TRBV9 CASSDLTSGANVLTF TGTGCCAGCAGCGACCTCACATCTGGGGCCAACGTCCTGACTTTC
few TRBJ2-1 . TRBV7-9 CASSLVDLEQFF TGTGCCAGCAGCTTAGTGGACCTTGAGCAGTTCTTC
few TRBJ1-6 . TRBV20-1 CSARDWSWINSPLHF TGCAGTGCTAGAGATTGGTCTTGGATTAATTCACCCCTCCACTTT
. TRBJ2-5 TRBD2 TRBV5-1 CASSWTSGGIQETQYF TGCGCCAGCAGCTGGACTAGCGGGGGGATCCAAGAGACCCAGTACTTC
. TRBJ1-1 . TRBV12-3/TRBV12-4 CASSLSDDNTEAFF TGTGCCAGCAGTTTATCTGACGATAACACTGAAGCTTTCTTT
. TRBJ1-1 . TRBV7-2 CASSPRRWGVEAFF TGTGCCAGCAGCCCTCGTCGGTGGGGGGTTGAAGCTTTCTTT
. TRBJ2-1 TRBD2 TRBV20-1 CSARNHGGGNEQFF TGCAGTGCGAGAAACCATGGGGGGGGTAATGAGCAGTTCTTC
. TRBJ2-1 TRBD1 TRBV20-1 CSADTGDSYNEQFF TGCAGTGCCGATACAGGGGACTCCTACAATGAGCAGTTCTTC
many TRBJ1-2 . TRBV7-9 CASSFTAAAGYTF TGTGCCAGCAGCTTCACCGCGGCGGCTGGCTACACCTTC
. TRBJ2-1 TRBD2 TRBV4-3 CASSQEGPFRLAGANNEQFF TGCGCCAGCAGCCAAGAAGGTCCGTTCCGACTAGCGGGGGCGAACAATGAGCAGTTCTTC
few TRBJ1-1 TRBD1 TRBV5-1 CASRPTDRGNTEAFF TGCGCCAGCCGCCCCACCGACAGGGGTAATACTGAAGCTTTCTTT
. TRBJ1-2 . TRBV6-2/TRBV6-3 CASTQDSVYGYTF TGTGCCAGCACCCAGGACAGCGTCTATGGCTACACCTTC
. TRBJ1-6 . TRBV5-1 CASSLDPGLDNSPLHF TGCGCCAGCAGCTTGGATCCGGGTCTCGATAATTCACCCCTCCACTTT
. TRBJ2-4 . TRBV12-3/TRBV12-4 CASTEGTIGAKNIQYF TGTGCCAGCACCGAAGGGACAATCGGCGCCAAAAACATTCAGTACTTC
. TRBJ1-6 . TRBV20-1 CSARPQTRPNSPLHF TGCAGTGCTAGACCCCAGACAAGGCCTAATTCACCCCTCCACTTT